This T cell receptor (beta chain) was captured in a study of CD8+ T cells in alopecia areata. Specified treatment: oral pan-JAK inhibitor, 5-10 mg twice daily. Following extraction, RNA underwent reverse transcription to cDNA, which served as the sequencing template. Sequenced by immunoSEQ multiplex PCR; TCRdb stores in-frame clones only, minus some. The sample records under 200,000 clones, approximately 65% being singletons. The CDR3 is made up of 14 amino acids. The V gene's germline CDR1 is MNHNS and CDR2 SASEGT. The V and J ends lost 8 bases and 1 base respectively, with 12 bases between them. Study-level results: Many of the expanded lesional clones endured in scalp and blood while on tofacitinib. Elevated clonality characterized lesional scalp relative to normal scalp, particularly in alopecia totalis/universalis. The study found tofacitinib significantly decreased scalp clonality and expanded CD8+ clones among the top 100.

This clone has a handful of counts. Its antigen is not identified. This TCR came from a human donor with alopecia areata. Sequenced material: CD4+ T cells sorted from blood, taken at week 4, from a patient treated with tofacitinib. The genes are TRBV6-1 and TRBJ1-5; D call uncertain. CDR3 DNA: TGTGCCAGCGGAAACCAGGCAAGCAATCAGCCCCAGCATTTT. As protein: CASGNQASNQPQHF.